Below, 10 T cell receptor beta chains from the same sample are listed, as sequenced in a study of cytomegalovirus exposure and HLA in healthy donors. It was with 60 Vbeta and 13 Jbeta primers that the PCR ran. Using immunoSEQ multiplex PCR, the repertoire was profiled, and TCRdb retains in-frame clones only, with some absent. The sample lists over 55,000 clones; around two thirds were seen once. Sequenced: PBMCs. These receptors originate from a woman in her fifties or sixties in good health and CMV-seropositive.

This clone was found a few times. The rearrangement uses TRBV27 and TRBJ2-3, with D uncertain. The CDR3 consists of 13 residues. Germline CDR1 and CDR2: MNHEY and SMNVEV (reference sequence). V was shortened by 6 bases and J by 3 bases, with 10 bases between the two germline ends. The CDR3 protein is CASRPHLTDTQYF. CDR3 nucleotides: TGTGCCAGCAGGCCCCACTTAACAGATACGCAGTATTTT.

The chain couples TRBV6-6 to TRBJ1-5; 7 nucleotides line up with TRBD1. This CDR3 is 15 amino acids long. Germline values: CDR1 MNHNY, CDR2 SVGAGI (reference sequence). The V gene end was trimmed by 4 bases and the J gene end by 5 bases; junction bases not matched to a gene: 8. For the CDR3, the DNA is TGTGCCAGCAGTTCCCCGGGACAGTTAGATCAGCCCCAGCATTTT. Its translation is CASSSPGQLDQPQHF.

The J gene is TRBJ2-2, the V gene TRBV7-9; 7 bases match TRBD1. Germline CDR1 is SEHNR and CDR2 is FQNEAQ (reference sequence). V was pared by 1 base and J by 7 bases, with 6 bases of the junction left unmatched. The CDR3 is 15 amino acids. In nucleotides, the CDR3 is TGTGCCAGCAGCTTAGGACAGGGTATCGGCGGGGAGCTGTTTTTT. This sequence encodes CASSLGQGIGGELFF.

The chain joins TRBV20-1 to TRBJ2-1, with a tentative D call TRBD1 (5 bases). The CDR3 extends over 11 amino acids. V was shortened by 7 bases and J by 8 bases, with 12 bases between the two germline ends. Germline lookup yields CDR1 DFQATT and CDR2 SNEGSKA (reference sequence). The CDR3: CSVVPGHEQFF. In nucleotides, the CDR3 is TGCAGTGTGGTCCCAGGGCATGAGCAGTTCTTC.

The CDR3: CASSQNSGTGINYGYTF. The CDR3 DNA reads TGTGCCAGCAGCCAAAACAGCGGGACAGGGATTAACTATGGCTACACCTTC. The V gene is TRBV4-2, the J gene TRBJ1-2, with 9 bases lining up with TRBD1. V was pared by 2 bases and J by 1 base, with 8 bases of the junction left unmatched. The CDR3 runs 17 residues. Germline CDR1 reads LGHNA; CDR2 reads YNFKEQ.

This clone was seen only once. The chain is built from TRBV7-8 and TRBJ2-5; 7 bases are shared with TRBD2. J was trimmed by 5 bases and V by 1 base; bases with no gene match: 10. This CDR3 is built from 16 residues. Germline lookup yields CDR1 SGHVS and CDR2 FQNEAQ. This CDR3 reads CASSLEGLAGRETQYF. DNA for the CDR3: TGTGCCAGCAGCTTAGAAGGTTTAGCGGGTAGGGAGACCCAGTACTTC.

V usage is TRBV2 and J usage is TRBJ2-3, with TRBD2 matching over 11 bases. V shed 7 bases and J 4 bases; nucleotides not matched to a gene: 10. This CDR3 has 16 amino acids. Looked up from germline, CDR1 is SNHLY and CDR2 is FYNNEI. The DNA of the CDR3 is TGTGCCAGCAAGAGACTAGCGGGACTTGGGGCAGATACGCAGTATTTT. Protein sequence: CASKRLAGLGADTQYF.

The chain employs TRBV29-1 and TRBJ2-3, with D tentatively TRBD1 (7 bases). The germline V and J ends were trimmed by 7 bases and 3 bases, with 17 bases remaining between them. The CDR3 runs to 14 residues. CDR1 is SQVTM, CDR2 ANQGSEA, per germline. For the CDR3, the DNA is TGCAGCGCCCTTCGGGACAGCGGGACAGATACGCAGTATTTT. Protein: CSALRDSGTDTQYF.

This chain links TRBV9 with TRBJ1-2; D is perhaps TRBD1 (5 bases). Germline CDR1 is SGDLS and CDR2 is YYNGEE. V lost 4 bases, J lost 3 bases, and 22 bases lay in between. CDR3 length: 17 residues. CDR3 in amino acids: CASSTPAGGVRDYGYTF. The CDR3 nucleotides read TGTGCCAGCAGCACCCCGGCGGGGGGGGTGAGGGACTATGGCTACACCTTC.

The CDR3 spells CASRPGSLCEQYF. In DNA form, the CDR3 reads TGTGCCAGCAGACCCGGGAGTCTTTGCGAGCAGTACTTC. This chain links TRBV6-4 with TRBJ2-7; weak D call: TRBD2 (6 bases). V was shortened by 6 bases and J by 6 bases, with 15 bases between the two germline ends. Germline CDR1 and CDR2: MRHNA and SNTAGT. The CDR3 runs 13 residues.